This T cell receptor (beta chain) stems from a study of blood T cells in healthy people across ages. Regarding the study as a whole: Higher diversity and more naive CD4+ cells were features of long-lived donors, compared to aged donors. A strong correlation between TCR beta diversity and naive T cell percentage was seen. A roughly linear fall in TCR beta diversity per million T cells was seen with increasing age. Bulk PBMC profiling left naive and antigen-experienced comparisons inconclusive.

This clonotype was picked up a small number of times. Its antigen is as yet unknown. Alongside a J-beta primer mix, a sample-barcoded 5' primer served in a second PCR lasting roughly 7 to 11 cycles. TCRdb itself ran the 5' RACE reads through MiXCR, one entry per CDR3 protein. This sample yields about a million distinct CDR3 sequences, of which more than 30% are seen a single time; about an eighth belongs to the top ten. The junction had 10 bases not matched to a gene; V was cut back by 10 bases and J by 10 bases. There are 13 residues in the CDR3. CDR1 SEHNR and CDR2 FQNEAQ come from the germline V gene (reference sequence).

J is TRBJ2-1 and V is TRBV7-9; the match to TRBD2 covers 10 bases. Sequenced material: blood. The sequence derives from a man aged 18 to 30 in good health. As DNA, the CDR3 is TGTGCCATCCGAGGGACTAGCGTAGGCGAGCAGTTCTTC. It is translated as CAIRGTSVGEQFF.